This entry features one TCR beta chain sequence. This entry comes from a study of Graves' ophthalmopathy and Graves' hyperthyroidism. Germline trimming cut 0 bases from V and 2 bases from J; bases unmatched to any gene: 10. The germline CDR1 and CDR2 sequences are LNHNV and YYDKDF (reference sequence). This CDR3 is built from 18 residues. As the template, RNA transcripts were used to amplify TCR beta CDR3 regions. HTBI primers were employed in first-round RT-PCR, then a second-round multiplex PCR followed. One entry per CDR3 protein results from TCRdb running MiXCR on the multiplex PCR reads. The sample lists hundreds of thousands of distinct CDR3 sequences, over 15% occurring once.

The chain links TRBV15 to TRBJ2-5; 9 bases agree with TRBD2. This receptor was identified in a woman aged 18-30 years with stable Graves' hyperthyroidism. Sequencing was carried out using peripheral blood. CDR3: CATSRDLARLAGQETQYF. CDR3 DNA: TGTGCCACCAGCAGAGATCTGGCTCGGCTAGCGGGACAAGAGACCCAGTACTTC.